The 19 T cell receptor beta chains below were found in one sample sequenced in a study of response to subunit inactivated influenza vaccine. TCRdb reanalysed the RT-PCR reads using MiXCR and keeps one entry per CDR3 protein. The data show around 580,000 distinct CDR3 sequences, 10% to 15% seen once. This material consisted of PBMCs from blood, taken on the day of vaccination. The receptors shown here come from a man aged 50 or older who received an inactivated influenza vaccine.

The table lists this clonotype with a few counts. The chain recombines TRBV4-3 with TRBJ2-7; a weak D match, TRBD2 (5 bases). Trimming removed 4 bases at V and 0 bases at J, with 19 bases between. Germline lookup yields CDR1 LGHNA and CDR2 YSLEER. The CDR3 is 17 residues long. The CDR3 loop is CASSPSPGSFLSYEQYF. In nucleotides, the CDR3 is TGCGCCAGCAGCCCCTCCCCGGGATCGTTTCTCTCCTACGAGCAGTACTTC.

V usage is TRBV2 and J usage is TRBJ2-5, with a weak D call TRBD2 (5 bases). CDR1 and CDR2 from the germline V gene are SNHLY and FYNNEI. This CDR3 comprises 13 residues. V shed 6 bases and J shed 5 bases, with 13 bases lying between them. Written as DNA, the CDR3 is TGTGCCAGCAGGATCACCAGGAGGGAGACCCAGTACTTC. Its translation: CASRITRRETQYF.

This chain uses TRBV27 with TRBJ2-7, with no clear D. The CDR3 runs 15 residues. Germline V gene sequence: CDR1 MNHEY, CDR2 SMNVEV (reference sequence). V lost 2 bases and J 2 bases, leaving 13 bases between the germline ends. CDR3 coding DNA: TGTGCCAGCAGTTTAGCCCTAACGGGTCCCTACGAGCAGTACTTC. Protein: CASSLALTGPYEQYF.

Regarding this clonotype: One junction end disagrees with the germline gene, perhaps due to a read error. As DNA, the CDR3 is TGTGCCAGCAGTTTGGTGGTGGGCGGGGAGCTGTTTTTT. Protein: CASSLVVGGELFF. V is TRBV5-5 and J is TRBJ2-2; D is unresolved. CDR1 and CDR2 from the germline V gene are SGHKS and YYEKEE (reference sequence). CDR3 length: 13 amino acids.

The rearrangement links TRBV18 to TRBJ1-2; 7 bases are shared with TRBD1. J was trimmed by 6 bases and V by 4 bases; bases with no gene match: 5. In germline, CDR1 is KGHSH, CDR2 LQKENI. The CDR3 length is 13 residues. The CDR3 DNA reads as TGTGCCAGCTCACAGGGGGCGCAGAATGGCTACACCTTC. Translated, it gives CASSQGAQNGYTF. Together with reference TRBV18 and TRBJ1-2, the CDR3 gives the full variable domain: NAGVMQNPRHLVRRRGQEARLRCSPMKGHSHVYWYRQLPEEGLKFMVYLQKENIIDESGMPKERFSAEFPKEGPSILRIQQVVRGDSAAYFCASSQGAQNGYTFGSGTRLTVV.

This clonotype appeared a few times. The chain employs TRBV28 and TRBJ2-1; D unresolved. Trimming left V 2 bases short and J 9 bases short, with 8 bases between. Germline assignment: CDR1 MDHEN and CDR2 SYDVKM. This CDR3 is 12 amino acids long. The CDR3 region is CASSLKGGEQFF. The CDR3, as DNA: TGTGCCAGCAGTTTAAAGGGCGGTGAGCAGTTCTTC. Filled out from reference TRBV28 and TRBJ2-1, the complete variable domain reads DVKVTQSSRYLVKRTGEKVFLECVQDMDHENMFWYRQDPGLGLRLIYFSYDVKMKEKGDIPEGYSVSREKKERFSLILESASTNQTSMYLCASSLKGGEQFFGPGTRLTVL.

The chain uses TRBV3-1 and TRBJ2-7; D is perhaps TRBD2 (5 bases). The CDR3 runs 14 residues. V was shortened by 4 bases and J by 6 bases, with 16 bases between the two germline ends. Germline V CDR1 and CDR2: LGHDT, YNNKEL (reference sequence). The CDR3 DNA reads TGTGCCAGCAGCCGAACGGATGCGGGCCTCGAGCAGTACTTC. This sequence encodes CASSRTDAGLEQYF.

The rearrangement joins TRBV11-3 to TRBJ2-1; the D gene is possibly TRBD2 (6 bases). The CDR3 is made up of 14 amino acids. Germline CDR1 and CDR2: SGHNT and YENEEA. V dropped 6 bases and J dropped 6 bases, with 15 bases sitting between them. The chain's CDR3 is CASSNGGSSNEQFF. CDR3 nucleotide sequence: TGTGCCAGCAGTAACGGAGGGAGTAGCAATGAGCAGTTCTTC.

This clonotype came up a few times. This chain uses TRBV7-2 with TRBJ1-4; 11 bases line up with TRBD1. Looked up from germline, CDR1 is SGHTA and CDR2 is FQGNSA. This CDR3 is 14 amino acids long. V shed 5 bases, J shed 8 bases, and the junction held 4 bases outside the gene matches. CDR3 DNA: TGTGCCAGCAGCCCGGACAGGGGGCAAGAAAAACTGTTTTTT. It encodes CASSPDRGQEKLFF.

The chain joins TRBV5-4 to TRBJ2-7; tentative D call: TRBD2 (5 bases). This CDR3 is 15 amino acids long. The V end lost 2 bases, the J end lost 3 bases, and 15 bases lay between the germline ends. Germline V gene lookup returns CDR1 SGHNT and CDR2 YYREEE (reference sequence). CDR3 in amino acids: CASSLTGKVGYEQYF. In DNA form, the CDR3 reads TGTGCCAGCAGCTTAACCGGGAAAGTCGGCTACGAGCAGTACTTC.

The chain couples TRBV12-3 or TRBV12-4 to TRBJ2-5; TRBD1 agrees at 7 bases. This CDR3 spans 17 amino acids. V lost 3 bases to trimming and J lost 2 bases; unmatched junction nucleotides: 12. The CDR3 coding sequence is TGTGCCAGCAGTTTCGTTAGGGGGCTAAGTATTCAAGAGACCCAGTACTTC. It specifies CASSFVRGLSIQETQYF.

This clonotype has more than one count but fewer than ten. This chain uses TRBV4-3 with TRBJ1-2; TRBD1 matches 9 bases. The CDR3 spans 15 residues. CDR1 and CDR2 from the germline V gene are LGHNA and YSLEER. Losses at the gene ends were 5 bases for V and 4 bases for J; bases not matched to a gene: 8. The CDR3 is CASSNGDRDGYGYTF. The CDR3 DNA follows: TGCGCCAGCAGCAACGGGGACAGGGATGGCTATGGCTACACCTTC.

The chain uses TRBV24-1 and TRBJ2-1; D unclear. The germline V gene encodes CDR1 KGHDR and CDR2 SFDVKD. The CDR3 totals 16 residues. Trimming shortened V by 4 bases and J by 7 bases, and 19 bases separated the two germline ends. CDR3 DNA: TGTGCCACCAGTGAGTATGGACGGTTGGGTAGGAATGAGCAGTTCTTC. As protein: CATSEYGRLGRNEQFF.

This clonotype was observed many times. V gene TRBV29-1 combines with J gene TRBJ2-3, with 7 bases lining up with TRBD2. The CDR3 length is 15 residues. Losses at the gene ends were 0 bases for V and 1 base for J; bases not matched to a gene: 4. Per germline, CDR1 SQVTM and CDR2 ANQGSEA. The CDR3 is CSVEDWEGRTDTQYF. The DNA of the CDR3 is TGCAGCGTTGAAGATTGGGAGGGGCGCACAGATACGCAGTATTTT.

V is TRBV5-6 and J is TRBJ1-5, with TRBD1 identical over 7 bases. This CDR3 comprises 16 residues. V lost 1 base, J lost 0 bases, and 4 bases stayed unmatched. Germline V gene lookup returns CDR1 SGHDT and CDR2 YYEEEE. The CDR3 spells CASSLRGGLSNQPQHF. For the CDR3, the DNA is TGTGCCAGCAGCTTGAGAGGGGGCCTTAGCAATCAGCCCCAGCATTTT.

In its sample, this clonotype was seen a few times. This rearrangement joins TRBV6-2 or TRBV6-3 to TRBJ2-7, with D uncertain. Trimming removed 3 bases at V and 5 bases at J, with 11 bases between. Germline lookup yields CDR1 MNHEY and CDR2 SVGEGT. The CDR3 has 13 residues. The CDR3 protein is CASSYNAFDEQYF. CDR3 bases: TGTGCCAGCAGTTATAATGCCTTCGACGAGCAGTACTTC.

The V and J genes are TRBV6-1 and TRBJ1-4; TRBD1 aligns across 9 bases. This CDR3 has 17 residues. Losses at the gene ends were 6 bases for V and 0 bases for J; bases not matched to a gene: 8. The germline CDR1 and CDR2 sequences are MNHNS and SASEGT. In DNA form, the CDR3 reads TGTGCCAGCAGCCGGGGACAGGGTGGGCCAACTAATGAAAAACTGTTTTTT. Its protein is CASSRGQGGPTNEKLFF.

This clonotype occurred a few times. This chain links TRBV5-1 with TRBJ1-1, with D possibly matching TRBD1 (5 bases). The CDR3 extends over 14 amino acids. V dropped 3 bases and J dropped 3 bases, with 12 bases sitting between them. Germline-derived CDR1 and CDR2 are SGHRS and YFSETQ. CDR3 sequence: CASSWDGGDTEAFF. Here the CDR3 DNA reads TGCGCCAGCAGCTGGGACGGGGGTGACACTGAAGCTTTCTTT.

Comments on this clonotype: The junction shows a germline mismatch at one end, possibly a read error. The CDR3 loop is CVSSQGGGLSYEQYF. Here the CDR3 DNA reads TGCGTCAGCAGCCAAGGTGGGGGGCTAAGCTACGAGCAGTACTTC. The rearrangement joins TRBV4-3 to TRBJ2-7; D may match TRBD1 or TRBD2 (6 bases each). This CDR3 contains 15 residues. From germline, CDR1 is LGHNA and CDR2 YSLEER.